This T cell receptor beta chain was documented in a study of cytomegalovirus exposure and HLA in healthy donors. The repertoire was sequenced with immunoSEQ multiplex PCR; TCRdb's copy has only in-frame clones and lacks some. Altogether under 200,000 clones are present, more than 80% being singletons, with the ten largest covering roughly 7%. For this clone: Its antigen is unidentified.

The study's findings and limits: The classifier reportedly diagnosed cytomegalovirus status with high specificity and sensitivity. The dataset shows that most TCR sequences were rare, while some public TCRs occurred in many donors. Subsequent analysis found a tendency for first-cohort TCR clusters to co-occur within the roughly 130 validation repertoires. Associated with cytomegalovirus, according to the listing, were around 170 TCR beta chains.

The CDR3 is 14 amino acids. Per the germline V gene, CDR1 is MNHEY and CDR2 is SMNVEV (reference sequence). V was trimmed by 7 bases and J by 2 bases, leaving 13 bases between them. Sequencing was done on a sample of PBMCs. The chain uses TRBV27 and TRBJ2-3, with no clear D. This TCR was sampled from a man aged 18 to 29 in good health and CMV-seropositive. The CDR3, as DNA: TGTGCCAGCAAGTTTTACAGAGACACAGATACGCAGTATTTT. It is translated as CASKFYRDTDTQYF.